This T cell receptor beta chain was identified during a study of PD-L1 blockade in urothelial cancer (dated by TCRdb to 2016 to 2017). For the study in its entirety: Therapy was started in the mid-2010s for all patients, and atezolizumab 1,200 mg was administered intravenously every 3 weeks. Somatic, immune and clinical correlates of response to PD-L1 blockade with atezolizumab in urothelial cancer were the focus of an exploratory multi-omic analysis. An ECOG performance status of 0 or 1 was recorded for the patients, and 0 to 3 prior chemotherapy regimens had been received by the patients. Durable clinical benefit was defined as a progression-free survival longer than 6 months, and TCR features were additionally tested against progression-free survival and overall survival. Nine patients achieved durable clinical benefit and some 21 did not. Blood samples yielded a median of around 140,000 T cells and some 80,000 unique TCRs, with median clonality roughly 0.082. In the same patients, whole exome sequencing and RNA sequencing of pretreatment tumors were performed in addition to TCR sequencing. Approximately 29 patients had pretreatment blood TCR-seq, around 25 had at least one posttreatment blood collection, and around 25 had tumor TCR-seq. Pretreatment tumor samples, along with matched peripheral blood collected serially before and after atezolizumab treatment, underwent TCR sequencing. About 90% of the roughly 29 patients were identified as males with urothelial cancer of bladder origin, and a prior smoking history was reported by 18 of 29 patients. Blood samples were analyzed 3 weeks after the start of treatment (second dose) and 6 weeks after the start of treatment.

As to this clone: It lacks a known antigen. The sample holds no much larger clone one base away, and base qualities are not on file.

Synthetic TCR analog templates were spiked into each PCR to estimate absolute template abundance from read counts. The immunoSEQ assay was used to amplify TCRbeta CDR3 regions from genomic DNA with bias-controlled V and J gene primers. Sequencing of rearranged TCRbeta segments was performed at approximately 20X coverage. In the source study's methods: Clustering was used to correct sequencing errors, and CDR3s were annotated against IMGT so that V, D and J genes could be assigned. Only productive TCRbeta rearrangements were used in downstream analyses, excluding out-of-frame or stop-codon sequences. Clonality was calculated as one minus the Shannon entropy normalized by the log of the number of unique productive sequences. Fisher's exact test with Benjamini-Hochberg correction, using a cutoff of adjusted p below 0.01, was how clones that differed between time points or between blood and tumor were identified. TCRdb limited this immuneACCESS table to in-frame rearrangements with V and J called. A share of clones is missing; checked studies link under half to unresolved V genes, and the rest is unexplained. The V and J calls and clone size are taken from that table; D and trimming were inferred from the DNA. Here the sample has about 41,000 clones; 85% occur a single time. The top ten clones comprise approximately 2.4% of the sample.

The intended sense of this specimen's time point label: peripheral blood 6 weeks after treatment start. The cohort included under 35 patients with locally advanced or metastatic urothelial carcinoma who were treated at Memorial Sloan Kettering on a trial protocol. Peripheral blood mononuclear cells were collected pretreatment and during treatment, at between 1 and 8 total time points per patient. The Qiagen DNeasy Blood extraction kit was used to purify genomic DNA from total PBMCs and tumor samples. PBMCs were collected pretreatment and during treatment and were isolated and stored as previously described. V loses 11 bases at its end and J loses 2 bases; junction bases beyond the gene matches: 7. The CDR3 measures 16 amino acids from cysteine to phenylalanine. Only the CDR3 DNA is retained, 48 bases long and in frame from the first base. The germline V gene (reference sequence) yields LNHDA for CDR1 and SQIVND for CDR2.

What the research found in general, with its limitations: Improved progression-free and overall survival was found to be associated with pretreatment peripheral blood TCR clonality below the median. At 3 weeks after the start of treatment, tumor-associated TCR clones in peripheral blood had expanded more in patients with durable benefit (n ≈ 24, p = 0.022). Because of the small sample size (n ≈ 30) and the many exploratory analyses performed, the results are intended to be regarded as hypothesis-generating.

The sequence was obtained from a man between 70 and 80 years old with urothelial cancer. The material sequenced was PBMCs, taken around atezolizumab (anti-PD-L1) treatment. Recombination linked TRBV19 to TRBJ2-2; TRBD2 agrees with 14 junctional bases. The base sequence is TGTGCCGCAGGACTAGCGGGAGGAGGAAACACCGGGGAGCTGTTTTTT. Protein translation: CAAGLAGGGNTGELFF.